These 18 T cell receptor beta chains share one sample of origin, sequenced in a study of OX40 agonist ivuxolimab in advanced cancers. The protocol was immunoSEQ multiplex PCR, while the TCRdb copy is restricted to in-frame clones and leaves out a portion. The data hold 60,000 to 65,000 clones, with more than 85% observed a single time. Sample: CD4+ or CD8+ T cells sorted from blood, taken in a trial of the OX40 agonist ivuxolimab. Every receptor here comes from an adult with an advanced solid tumor such as melanoma, head and neck, liver or kidney cancer.

The chain recombines TRBV7-2 with TRBJ2-3; no clear D. Trimming shortened V by 4 bases and J by 0 bases, and 8 bases separated the two germline ends. The germline gives CDR1 SGHTA, CDR2 FQGNSA. The CDR3 consists of 14 residues. DNA for the CDR3: TGTGCCAGCAGCTCATTGGACAGCACAGATACGCAGTATTTT. Its translation is CASSSLDSTDTQYF.

The rearrangement joins TRBV7-9 to TRBJ2-1; TRBD2 matches at 15 bases. The CDR3 loop spans 19 amino acids. Per germline, CDR1 SEHNR and CDR2 FQNEAQ (reference sequence). V dropped 4 bases and J dropped 1; count of bases not matched to a gene: 8. CDR3 coding DNA: TGTGCCAGCAGCTCCGGGACTAGCGGGAGGACCAGATCCTACAATGAGCAGTTCTTC. Amino acid sequence: CASSSGTSGRTRSYNEQFF.

The chain has TRBV5-1 and TRBJ2-1; a possible D gene is TRBD1 (5 bases). The V gene's germline CDR1 is SGHRS and CDR2 YFSETQ. This CDR3 is built from 15 residues. V lost 4 bases and J 8 bases, leaving 19 bases between the germline ends. This chain's CDR3 is CASSPRVQGLDEQFF. The CDR3 nucleotides are TGCGCCAGCAGCCCCCGTGTGCAGGGTCTCGATGAGCAGTTCTTC.

The chain recombines TRBV7-9 with TRBJ1-5; no reliable D call. Trimming pared 3 bases from V and 8 bases from J, leaving 8 bases between. This CDR3 has 12 residues. Per germline, CDR1 SEHNR and CDR2 FQNEAQ (reference sequence). CDR3 loop: CASSFEFEPQHF. As DNA, the CDR3 is TGTGCCAGCAGCTTCGAATTTGAGCCCCAGCATTTT.

The genes are TRBV15 and TRBJ2-7, with 8 positions matching TRBD2. CDR3 length equals 16 residues. J gave up 1 base and V 5 bases, and 10 bases lay outside the gene matches. The germline CDR1 and CDR2 sequences are LNHNV and YYDKDF (reference sequence). The CDR3 protein is CATSESAGLASYEQYF. The CDR3 DNA is TGTGCCACCAGCGAGTCGGCCGGACTAGCTTCCTACGAGCAGTACTTC.

The genes are TRBV4-1 and TRBJ2-7; tentative D call: TRBD1 (7 bases). The CDR3 contains 15 residues. Trimming took 1 base from V and 3 from J, leaving 13 bases between them. Germline CDR1 and CDR2: MGHRA and YSYEKL. The CDR3 here is CASSQVFRGVYEQYF. The DNA for the CDR3 is TGCGCCAGCAGCCAAGTTTTCAGGGGGGTCTACGAGCAGTACTTC.

The chain uses TRBV6-1 and TRBJ1-5; D unresolved. V was cut by 3 bases and J by 11 bases, with 17 bases left in between. CDR1 is MNHNS and CDR2 is SASEGT in the germline V gene. The CDR3 has 14 amino acids. CDR3 amino acids: CASSDLGVLDSQHF. CDR3 sequence (DNA): TGTGCCAGCAGTGACCTTGGGGTCCTAGATTCCCAGCATTTT.

V gene TRBV5-6 combines with J gene TRBJ1-1, with D possibly being TRBD1 (5 bases). CDR3 length: 16 residues. Per the germline V gene, CDR1 is SGHDT and CDR2 is YYEEEE. The V end lost 5 bases, the J end lost 7 bases, and 24 bases lay between the germline ends. The CDR3, as DNA: TGTGCCAGCAGATCCAAACGATGGGACTTTTCTAGTGAAGCTTTCTTT. This sequence encodes CASRSKRWDFSSEAFF.

The chain uses TRBV15 and TRBJ2-1, with 8 positions matching TRBD1. CDR1 and CDR2 from the germline V gene are LNHNV and YYDKDF (reference sequence). With V trimmed by 7 bases and J by 5 bases, 4 bases remained unmatched. This CDR3 comprises 13 residues. The DNA of the CDR3 is TGTGCCACCAAGGAGGACAGGGACAATGAGCAGTTCTTC. Its protein is CATKEDRDNEQFF.

The gene calls are TRBV6-5 and TRBJ2-3, with D possibly called TRBD1 or TRBD2 (5 bases each). V was shortened by 4 bases and J by 4 bases, with 9 bases between the two germline ends. The germline V gene has CDR1 MNHEY and CDR2 SVGAGI. The CDR3 runs 13 residues. CDR3 DNA sequence: TGTGCCAGCAGTTGGGACGCAGCAGATACGCAGTATTTT. Protein sequence: CASSWDAADTQYF.

The chain carries TRBV7-9 and TRBJ2-1; tentative D call: TRBD1 (6 bases). Germline V gives CDR1 SEHNR, CDR2 FQNEAQ (reference sequence). The CDR3 is 17 residues long. Between the trimmed V and J ends, which lost 2 bases and 0 bases, there was a span of 14 bases. CDR3 nucleotide sequence: TGTGCCAGCAGCTTACCCTGGACAGAGAGCTCCTACAATGAGCAGTTCTTC. It specifies CASSLPWTESSYNEQFF.

The chain couples TRBV6-6 to TRBJ1-2; 7 nucleotides line up with TRBD1. The CDR3 runs 15 residues. V shed 0 bases and J 3 bases; nucleotides not matched to a gene: 4. Germline V gene sequence: CDR1 MNHNY, CDR2 SVGAGI (reference sequence). The CDR3: CASSYSPGQHYGYTF. The CDR3 DNA follows: TGTGCCAGCAGTTACTCGCCGGGACAGCACTATGGCTACACCTTC.

The rearrangement joins TRBV9 to TRBJ1-3, with D perhaps TRBD1 (6 bases). Trimming shortened V by 6 bases and J by 4 bases, and 29 bases separated the two germline ends. Germline CDR1 is SGDLS and CDR2 is YYNGEE. This CDR3 has 19 residues. The CDR3 sequence: CASISLQGGSTGAGNTIYF. CDR3 coding DNA: TGTGCCAGCATATCCTTACAGGGTGGTTCGACAGGAGCAGGAAACACCATATATTTT.

The chain has TRBV19 and TRBJ2-3, with D uncertain. There are 13 residues in the CDR3. The germline V gene has CDR1 LNHDA and CDR2 SQIVND (reference sequence). V was pared by 3 bases and J by 4 bases, with 8 bases between. The chain's CDR3 is CASSMLPADTQYF. CDR3 in DNA: TGTGCCAGTAGTATGTTGCCAGCAGATACGCAGTATTTT. The complete variable domain, with remaining parts taken from reference TRBV19 and TRBJ2-3, reads DGGITQSPKYLFRKEGQNVTLSCEQNLNHDAMYWYRQDPGQGLRLIYYSQIVNDFQKGDIAEGYSVSREKKESFPLTVTSAQKNPTAFYLCASSMLPADTQYFGPGTRLTVL.

The rearrangement joins TRBV10-2 to TRBJ2-1; 9 bases align to TRBD2. V trimming: 5 bases; J trimming: 9 bases; junction bases outside the gene matches: 2. CDR1 is WSHSY and CDR2 is SAAADI in the germline V gene. The CDR3 consists of 12 residues. The CDR3: CASSSGRSEQFF. The CDR3 DNA follows: TGCGCCAGCAGTAGCGGGAGGAGTGAGCAGTTCTTC.

The chain combines TRBV27 with TRBJ2-6; D may be TRBD1 (8 bases). Germline V gene lookup returns CDR1 MNHEY and CDR2 SMNVEV (reference sequence). The CDR3 loop spans 15 amino acids. The V end was cut by 5 bases, the J end by 7 bases, with 15 bases between. The CDR3 nucleotides read TGTGCCAGCAGTCCATACAGGGGGGGTGCCAACGTCCTGACTTTC. Protein sequence: CASSPYRGGANVLTF.

The gene calls are TRBV6-1 and TRBJ2-2; 8 bases match TRBD2. Per germline, CDR1 MNHNS and CDR2 SASEGT. The CDR3 covers 15 residues. V dropped 2 bases and J dropped 4; count of bases not matched to a gene: 3. CDR3 in DNA: TGTGCCAGCAGTGAACTTGCGGGAGGCACCGGGGAGCTGTTTTTT. This encodes CASSELAGGTGELFF.

The V call is TRBV4-1, the J call TRBJ2-7; 8 nucleotides agree with TRBD1. The J segment lost 5 bases and the V segment lost 5 bases, leaving 8 bases of the junction unmatched. The CDR3 is made up of 14 amino acids. The germline gives CDR1 MGHRA, CDR2 YSYEKL. This CDR3 reads CASSTGQGPNEQYF. The CDR3 region has the DNA TGCGCCAGCAGCACCGGACAGGGTCCGAACGAGCAGTACTTC.